This T cell receptor beta chain was sequenced in a study of blood T cell repertoires in COVID-19. Study-wide context: Researchers got acute and convalescent COVID-19 samples from the United States, Italy and Spain. Sources were T cells, B-cell-depleted T cells, or PBMCs; the material itself was cDNA or gDNA.

The CDR3 is made up of 16 amino acids. Trimming stripped 1 base from V and 2 bases from J, with 15 bases between. Germline V CDR1 and CDR2: SEHNR, FQNEAQ (reference sequence). Original processing notes: Estimation of nucleated cell counts relied on the amplification of reference gene primers. Sequencing used immunoSEQ multiplex PCR; TCRdb keeps in-frame clones, though not all of them. The V and J calls and clone size were taken over from that table, and D and trimming were inferred from the DNA. The table has around 200,000 clones, around 79% seen once. Sequencing used peripheral blood. The source is a man between 45 and 60 years old who had recovered from COVID-19. This chain joins TRBV7-9 and TRBJ2-7; a possible D gene is TRBD2 (5 bases). The CDR3 DNA reads as TGTGCCAGCAGCTTAGTAGGCGGGCGAAATACCTACGAGCAGTACTTC. Its translation: CASSLVGGRNTYEQYF. Drawing the rest from reference TRBV7-9 and TRBJ2-7, the complete variable domain is DTGVSQNPRHKITKRGQNVTFRCDPISEHNRLYWYRQTLGQGPEFLTYFQNEAQLEKSRLLSDRFSAERPKGSFSTLEIQRTEQGDSAMYLCASSLVGGRNTYEQYFGPGTRLTVT.